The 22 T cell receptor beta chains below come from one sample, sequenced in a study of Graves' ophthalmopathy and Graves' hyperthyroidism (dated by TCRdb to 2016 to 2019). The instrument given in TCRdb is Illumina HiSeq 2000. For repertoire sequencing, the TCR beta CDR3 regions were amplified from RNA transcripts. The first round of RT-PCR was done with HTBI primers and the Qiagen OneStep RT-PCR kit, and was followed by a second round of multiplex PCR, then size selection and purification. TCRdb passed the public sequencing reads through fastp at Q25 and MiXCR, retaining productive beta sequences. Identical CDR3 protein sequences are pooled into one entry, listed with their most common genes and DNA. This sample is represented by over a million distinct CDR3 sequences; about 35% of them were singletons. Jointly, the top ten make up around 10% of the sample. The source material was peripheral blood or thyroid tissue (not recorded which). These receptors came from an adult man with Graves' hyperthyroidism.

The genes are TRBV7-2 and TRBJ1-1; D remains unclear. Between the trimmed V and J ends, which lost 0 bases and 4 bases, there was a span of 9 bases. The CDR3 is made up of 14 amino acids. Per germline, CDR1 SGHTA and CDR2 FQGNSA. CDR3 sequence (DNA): TGTGCCAGCAGCTTAGCCGTTGGATTCACTGAAGCTTTCTTT. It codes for CASSLAVGFTEAFF.

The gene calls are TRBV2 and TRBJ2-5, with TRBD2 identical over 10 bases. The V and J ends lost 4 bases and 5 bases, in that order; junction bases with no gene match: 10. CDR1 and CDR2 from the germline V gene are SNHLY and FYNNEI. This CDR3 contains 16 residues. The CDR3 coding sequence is TGTGCCAGCAGTGCCGGGAGCGGGAGGGCAGCCGAGACCCAGTACTTC. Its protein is CASSAGSGRAAETQYF.

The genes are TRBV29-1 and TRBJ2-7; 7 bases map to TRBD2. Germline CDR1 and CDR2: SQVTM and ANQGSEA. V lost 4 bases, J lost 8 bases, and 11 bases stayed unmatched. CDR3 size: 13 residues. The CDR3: CSVGGRDQPQQYF. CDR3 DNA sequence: TGCAGCGTTGGGGGGAGGGATCAGCCCCAGCAGTACTTC.

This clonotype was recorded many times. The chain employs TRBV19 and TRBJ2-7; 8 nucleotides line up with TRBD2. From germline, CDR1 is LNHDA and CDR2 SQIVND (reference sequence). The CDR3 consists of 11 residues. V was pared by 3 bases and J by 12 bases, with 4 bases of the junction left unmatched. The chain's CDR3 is CASSIGGELYF. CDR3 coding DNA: TGTGCCAGTAGTATCGGGGGGGAACTGTACTTC.

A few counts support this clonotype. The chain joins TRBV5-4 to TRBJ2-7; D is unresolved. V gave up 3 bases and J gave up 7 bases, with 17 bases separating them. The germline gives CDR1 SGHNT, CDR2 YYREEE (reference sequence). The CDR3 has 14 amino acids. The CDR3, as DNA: TGTGCCAGCAGCTCCTCCTGGAAGGTGGGGGAGCAGTACTTC. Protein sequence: CASSSSWKVGEQYF.

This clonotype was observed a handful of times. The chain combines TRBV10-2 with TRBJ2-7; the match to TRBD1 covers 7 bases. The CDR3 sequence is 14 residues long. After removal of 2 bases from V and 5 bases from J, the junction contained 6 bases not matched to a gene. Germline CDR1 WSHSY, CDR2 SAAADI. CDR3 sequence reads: CASSEPDRNNEQYF. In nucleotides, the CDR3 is TGCGCCAGCAGTGAGCCGGACAGGAACAACGAGCAGTACTTC.

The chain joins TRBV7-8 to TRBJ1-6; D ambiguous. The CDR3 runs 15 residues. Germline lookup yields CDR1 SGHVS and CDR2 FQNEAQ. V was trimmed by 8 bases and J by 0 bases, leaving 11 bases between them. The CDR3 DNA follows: TGTGCCAGCGTAGCAGGATCCTCCTATAATTCACCCCTCCACTTT. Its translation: CASVAGSSYNSPLHF.

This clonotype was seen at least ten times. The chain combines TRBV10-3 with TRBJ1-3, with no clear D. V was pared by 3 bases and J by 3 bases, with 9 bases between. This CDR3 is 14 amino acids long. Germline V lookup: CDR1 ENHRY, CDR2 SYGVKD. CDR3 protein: CAISDKLIGNTIYF. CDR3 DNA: TGTGCCATCAGTGATAAGTTAATTGGAAACACCATATATTTT.

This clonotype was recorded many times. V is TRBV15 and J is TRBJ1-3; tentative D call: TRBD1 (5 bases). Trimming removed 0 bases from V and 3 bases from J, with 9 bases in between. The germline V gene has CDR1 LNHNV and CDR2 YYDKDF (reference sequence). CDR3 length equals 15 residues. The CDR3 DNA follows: TGTGCCACCAGCAGAGATGGGGGTTTTGGAAACACCATATATTTT. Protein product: CATSRDGGFGNTIYF. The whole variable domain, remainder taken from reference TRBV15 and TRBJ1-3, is DAMVIQNPRYQVTQFGKPVTLSCSQTLNHNVMYWYQQKSSQAPKLLFHYYDKDFNNEADTPDNFQSRRPNTSFCFLDIRSPGLGDTAMYLCATSRDGGFGNTIYFGEGSWLTVV.

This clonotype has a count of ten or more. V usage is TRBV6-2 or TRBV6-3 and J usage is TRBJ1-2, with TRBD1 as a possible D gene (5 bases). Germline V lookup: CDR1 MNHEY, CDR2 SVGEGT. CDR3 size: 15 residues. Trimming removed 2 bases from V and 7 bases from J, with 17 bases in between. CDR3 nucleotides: TGTGCCAGCAGTTACCCGGGACTCCTCTATGGTGGCTACACCTTC. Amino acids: CASSYPGLLYGGYTF.

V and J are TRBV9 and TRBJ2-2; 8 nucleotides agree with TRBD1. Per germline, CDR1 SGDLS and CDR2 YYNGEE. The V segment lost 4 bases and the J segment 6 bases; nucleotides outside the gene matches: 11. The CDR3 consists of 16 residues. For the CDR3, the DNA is TGTGCCAGCAGCCCAAGACAGGGGCGAAACGCCGGGGAGCTGTTTTTT. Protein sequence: CASSPRQGRNAGELFF.

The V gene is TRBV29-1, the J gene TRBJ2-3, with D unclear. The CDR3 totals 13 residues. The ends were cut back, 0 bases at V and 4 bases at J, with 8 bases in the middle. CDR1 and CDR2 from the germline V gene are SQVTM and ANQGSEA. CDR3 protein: CSVEEGLADTQYF. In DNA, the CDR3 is TGCAGCGTTGAAGAAGGGCTAGCAGATACGCAGTATTTT.

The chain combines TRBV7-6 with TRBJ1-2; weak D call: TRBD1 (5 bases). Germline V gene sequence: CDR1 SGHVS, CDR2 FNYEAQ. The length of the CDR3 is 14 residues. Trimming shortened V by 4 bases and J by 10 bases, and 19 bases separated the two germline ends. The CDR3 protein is CASSSSQGRRNYTF. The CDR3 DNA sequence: TGTGCCAGCAGCTCCTCGCAGGGTAGAAGGAACTACACCTTC.

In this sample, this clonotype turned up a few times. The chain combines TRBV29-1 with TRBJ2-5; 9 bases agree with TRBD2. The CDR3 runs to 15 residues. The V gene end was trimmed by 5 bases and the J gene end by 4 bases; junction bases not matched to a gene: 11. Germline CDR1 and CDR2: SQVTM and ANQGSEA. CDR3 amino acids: CSVLGWRGGAETQYF. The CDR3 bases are TGCAGCGTTTTGGGCTGGCGGGGGGGGGCAGAGACCCAGTACTTC.

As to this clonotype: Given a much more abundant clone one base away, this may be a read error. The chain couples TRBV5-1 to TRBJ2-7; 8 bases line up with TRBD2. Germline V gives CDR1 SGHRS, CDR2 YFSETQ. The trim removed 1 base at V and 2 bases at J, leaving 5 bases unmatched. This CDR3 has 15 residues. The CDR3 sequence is CASSLLGGVPYEQYF. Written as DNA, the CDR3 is TGCGCCAGCAGCTTGCTCGGGGGGGTTCCCTACGAGCAGTACTTC.

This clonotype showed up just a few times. The CDR3 DNA is TGTGCCAGCAGCTTGGCCTGGGACAGGGTTCGGGAGCAGTACTTC. It translates to CASSLAWDRVREQYF. The chain uses TRBV5-8 and TRBJ2-7, with 9 bases aligning to TRBD1. This CDR3 has 15 amino acids. Germline CDR1 and CDR2: SGHTS and YDEGEE. V lost 0 bases and J lost 7; bases outside the gene matches: 8. Using reference TRBV5-8 and TRBJ2-7 for the parts outside the CDR3, the full variable domain is EAGVTQSPTHLIKTRGQQATLRCSPISGHTSVYWYQQALGLGLQFLLWYDEGEERNRGNFPPRFSGRQFPNYSSELNVNALELEDSALYLCASSLAWDRVREQYFGPGTRLTVT.

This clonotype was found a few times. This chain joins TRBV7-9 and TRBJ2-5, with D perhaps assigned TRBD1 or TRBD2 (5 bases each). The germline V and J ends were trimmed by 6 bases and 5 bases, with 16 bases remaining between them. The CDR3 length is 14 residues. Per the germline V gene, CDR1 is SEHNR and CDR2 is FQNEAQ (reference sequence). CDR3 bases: TGTGCCAGCAGTTTGGGACCCCCGGGGGAGACCCAGTACTTC. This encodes CASSLGPPGETQYF.

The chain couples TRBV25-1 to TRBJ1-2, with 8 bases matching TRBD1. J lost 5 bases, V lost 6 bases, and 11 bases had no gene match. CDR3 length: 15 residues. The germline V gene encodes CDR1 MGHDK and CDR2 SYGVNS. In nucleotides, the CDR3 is TGTGCCAGCAGCGTTGCCGTCAGGGGGCCGTATGGCTACACCTTC. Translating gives CASSVAVRGPYGYTF.

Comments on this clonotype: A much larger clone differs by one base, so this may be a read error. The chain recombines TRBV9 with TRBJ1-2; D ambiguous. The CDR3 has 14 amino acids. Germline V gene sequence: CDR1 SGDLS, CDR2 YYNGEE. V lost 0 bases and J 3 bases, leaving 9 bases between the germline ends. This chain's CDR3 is CASSVGVSYYGYTF. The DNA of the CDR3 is TGTGCCAGCAGCGTAGGGGTTTCGTACTATGGCTACACCTTC.

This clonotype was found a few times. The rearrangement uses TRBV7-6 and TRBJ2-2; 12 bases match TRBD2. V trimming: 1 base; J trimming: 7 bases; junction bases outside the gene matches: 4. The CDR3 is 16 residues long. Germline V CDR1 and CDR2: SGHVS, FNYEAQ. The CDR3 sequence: CASSLETSGSVGELFF. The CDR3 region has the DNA TGTGCCAGCAGCTTAGAGACTAGCGGGAGCGTCGGGGAGCTGTTTTTT.

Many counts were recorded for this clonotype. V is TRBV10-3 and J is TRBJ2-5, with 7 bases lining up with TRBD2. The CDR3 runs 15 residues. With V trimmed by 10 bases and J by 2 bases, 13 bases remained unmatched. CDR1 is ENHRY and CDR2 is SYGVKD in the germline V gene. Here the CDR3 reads CASADPGLPQETQYF. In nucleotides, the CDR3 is TGTGCCAGCGCTGATCCGGGACTACCTCAAGAGACCCAGTACTTC.

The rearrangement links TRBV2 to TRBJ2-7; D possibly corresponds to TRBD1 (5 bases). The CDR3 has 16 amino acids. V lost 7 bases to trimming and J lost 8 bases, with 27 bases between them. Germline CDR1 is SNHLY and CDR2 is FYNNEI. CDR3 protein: CASTPGSVRNQPQQYF. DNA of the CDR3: TGTGCCAGCACTCCAGGGTCGGTGCGCAATCAGCCCCAGCAGTACTTC.